This T cell receptor beta chain was recovered during a study of blood T cell repertoires in COVID-19. In the study overall: From T cells, B-cell-depleted T cells, or PBMCs came the material, which was cDNA or gDNA.

Source study methods: Researchers report that nucleated cell counts were estimated from reference gene primer amplification. The table came from immunoSEQ multiplex PCR; TCRdb's copy has only in-frame clones and leaves some out. V and J calls plus clone size are reproduced from that table; the DNA served to infer D and trimming. The table lists about 150,000 clones, 65% to 85% of them singletons. Per germline, CDR1 MNHEY and CDR2 SVGAGI. V shed 6 bases and J shed 2 bases, with 16 bases lying between them. The CDR3 runs to 15 residues. This clone was counted between two and nine times. The sequence was obtained from a woman in her 70s who had recovered from COVID-19. Sequences were obtained from peripheral blood. The chain carries TRBV6-5 and TRBJ1-2; TRBD1 might be the D (6 bases). The CDR3 DNA follows: TGTGCCAGCAGACCGAGACAGGCCCCAAACTATGGCTACACCTTC. As protein: CASRPRQAPNYGYTF.